These 21 T cell receptor beta chains were sequenced from one sample in a study of shared clonotypes between healthy human individuals. Some clones are missing from TCRdb's copy, which holds only in-frame ones; the method was immunoSEQ multiplex PCR. The sample includes about 1.1 million clones, roughly 80% of them seen just once. The sample taken for sequencing was memory CD4+ T cells from PBMCs. Specified subset: CD45RA-negative fraction. The receptor source for this set is a man aged 18 to 35 in good health. Some clones in this sample may be carry-over from other donors' samples.

V gene TRBV30 combines with J gene TRBJ1-6, with D unclear. Trimming removed 3 bases from V and 0 bases from J, with 15 bases in between. Germline CDR1 and CDR2: GTSNPN and SVGIG (reference sequence). There are 17 residues in the CDR3. The DNA of the CDR3 is TGTGCCTGGAGCCCAGACTGGACGAGCTCCTATAATTCACCCCTCCACTTT. Translated: CAWSPDWTSSYNSPLHF.

As regards this clone: This specimen includes other DNA sequences encoding the same CDR3. V gene TRBV9 combines with J gene TRBJ2-3; D is ambiguous. V was trimmed by 0 bases and J by 2 bases, leaving 4 bases between them. The V gene's germline CDR1 is SGDLS and CDR2 YYNGEE. This CDR3 is built from 13 residues. CDR3 nucleotides: TGTGCCAGCAGCGTAGATCACACAGATACGCAGTATTTT. It translates to CASSVDHTDTQYF.

The rearrangement uses TRBV21-1 and TRBJ2-2; the DNA was not compared with TRBD1, the D call given in the table. TRBV21-1 is a listed pseudogene. This CDR3 comprises 15 residues. CDR3 sequence reads: CASRLGDRGSGELFF. DNA of the CDR3: TGTGCCAGCAGGCTAGGGGACAGGGGATCCGGGGAGCTGTTTTTT.

The chain recombines TRBV19 with TRBJ2-2; 12 nucleotides line up with TRBD1. CDR1 LNHDA and CDR2 SQIVND come from the germline V gene (reference sequence). With 7 bases clipped from V and 6 bases from J, the junction kept 6 bases outside the gene matches. The CDR3 runs to 15 residues. The CDR3 coding sequence is TGTGCCAGTAATCCGGGACAGGGGGCTTCCGGGGAGCTGTTTTTT. Its protein is CASNPGQGASGELFF. Full variable domain (remainder filled in from reference TRBV19 and TRBJ2-2): DGGITQSPKYLFRKEGQNVTLSCEQNLNHDAMYWYRQDPGQGLRLIYYSQIVNDFQKGDIAEGYSVSREKKESFPLTVTSAQKNPTAFYLCASNPGQGASGELFFGEGSRLTVL.

In this sample, this clone turned up once. The CDR3 loop reads CASSLSRTYNEQFF. DNA for the CDR3: TGTGCCAGCAGCTTATCCAGGACCTACAATGAGCAGTTCTTC. The chain combines TRBV7-8 with TRBJ2-1; D not certain. Germline lookup yields CDR1 SGHVS and CDR2 FQNEAQ. The CDR3 covers 14 residues. V was clipped by 2 bases and J by 2 bases, with 7 bases between them.

The chain links TRBV6-5 to TRBJ1-5; maybe TRBD1 (6 bases). V was trimmed by 0 bases and J by 9 bases, leaving 15 bases between them. The CDR3 is made up of 15 amino acids. CDR1 and CDR2 from the germline V gene are MNHEY and SVGAGI. CDR3 nucleotide sequence: TGTGCCAGCAGTTACTCGGGGGCAGGGTTAGGGCCCCAGCATTTT. It translates to CASSYSGAGLGPQHF.

This clone was detected a few times. The rearrangement uses TRBV5-4 and TRBJ1-2, with D perhaps matching TRBD1 (6 bases). CDR3 length equals 13 residues. V was clipped by 4 bases and J by 4 bases, with 11 bases between them. The germline V gene has CDR1 SGHNT and CDR2 YYREEE (reference sequence). The DNA for the CDR3 is TGTGCCAGCAGCCCCGGGACACTCTATGGCTACACCTTC. It encodes CASSPGTLYGYTF.

This rearrangement joins TRBV5-5 to TRBJ1-3; the D is unclear. The germline V and J ends were trimmed by 7 bases and 0 bases, with 11 bases remaining between them. CDR3 size: 14 residues. Germline V CDR1 and CDR2: SGHKS, YYEKEE (reference sequence). The CDR3 is CASGDGSSGNTIYF. The CDR3 nucleotides read TGTGCCAGCGGCGACGGGAGCTCTGGAAACACCATATATTTT.

This clone was seen repeatedly, ten times or more. This chain connects TRBV28 to TRBJ1-1; tentative D call: TRBD1 (5 bases). CDR3 length equals 15 residues. Trimming removed 5 bases from V and 4 bases from J, with 17 bases in between. Per germline, CDR1 MDHEN and CDR2 SYDVKM. CDR3: CASSDPGGLGTEAFF. The CDR3 bases are TGTGCCAGCAGTGACCCCGGGGGGTTGGGCACTGAAGCTTTCTTT.

This chain links TRBV5-4 with TRBJ2-2; 7 positions match TRBD2. After removal of 4 bases from V and 6 bases from J, the junction contained 9 bases not matched to a gene. The CDR3 has 15 residues. Germline values: CDR1 SGHNT, CDR2 YYREEE (reference sequence). The chain's CDR3 is CASSLGTTRSGELFF. CDR3 in DNA: TGTGCCAGCAGCCTGGGGACTACGCGGTCCGGGGAGCTGTTTTTT.

V and J are TRBV4-2 and TRBJ2-4; the match to TRBD2 covers 9 bases. The CDR3 contains 17 residues. Germline V gene sequence: CDR1 LGHNA, CDR2 YNFKEQ. V gave up 0 bases and J gave up 3 bases; unmatched junction bases: 6. CDR3 amino acids: CASSQDLRREGKNIQYF. The CDR3 bases are TGTGCCAGCAGCCAAGATTTAAGGCGGGAGGGCAAAAACATTCAGTACTTC.

The V call is TRBV28, the J call TRBJ2-2; D uncertain. Trimming cost V 4 bases and J 4 bases, with 7 bases left between them. CDR1 is MDHEN and CDR2 is SYDVKM in the germline V gene. The CDR3 consists of 13 residues. In DNA, the CDR3 is TGTGCCAGCAGTTATCTGGGCACCGGGGAGCTGTTTTTT. As protein: CASSYLGTGELFF.

The chain couples TRBV6-1 to TRBJ1-5; D might be TRBD1 (6 bases). The germline V gene encodes CDR1 MNHNS and CDR2 SASEGT. Between the trimmed V and J ends, which lost 3 bases and 5 bases, there was a span of 8 bases. The CDR3 runs 13 residues. This CDR3 reads CASSDDRYQPQHF. CDR3 bases: TGTGCCAGCAGTGACGACAGGTATCAGCCCCAGCATTTT.

This chain joins TRBV7-3 and TRBJ1-1; TRBD1 might be the D (5 bases). Trimming shortened V by 7 bases and J by 1 base, and 10 bases separated the two germline ends. Germline V CDR1 and CDR2: SGHTA, FQGTGA. The CDR3 covers 13 residues. The CDR3 nucleotides read TGTGCCAGCAAACAGACAGCGAACACTGAAGCTTTCTTT. Translation gives CASKQTANTEAFF.

The genes are TRBV7-6 and TRBJ1-3; D is unclear. Germline values: CDR1 SGHVS, CDR2 FNYEAQ. The length of the CDR3 is 16 residues. Trimming cost V 0 bases and J 4 bases, with 13 bases left between them. The CDR3 DNA is TGTGCCAGCAGCTTAGCTAACTCAGTGGCAGGAAACACCATATATTTT. Translation: CASSLANSVAGNTIYF.

The V and J genes are TRBV19 and TRBJ1-2; D might be TRBD1 (6 bases). The CDR3 runs to 15 residues. V lost 8 bases to trimming and J lost 5 bases, with 21 bases between them. CDR1 is LNHDA, CDR2 SQIVND, per germline (reference sequence). The CDR3 is CASRPGQPILYGYTF. The DNA for the CDR3 is TGTGCCAGTCGCCCCGGACAGCCAATCCTTTATGGCTACACCTTC.

This chain joins TRBV7-2 and TRBJ2-2; D unresolved. The CDR3 totals 16 residues. Looked up from germline, CDR1 is SGHTA and CDR2 is FQGNSA. V was trimmed by 5 bases and J by 0 bases, leaving 13 bases between them. The CDR3 protein is CASSEGGGANTGELFF. The CDR3 nucleotides read TGTGCCAGCAGCGAAGGTGGCGGAGCGAACACCGGGGAGCTGTTTTTT. Variable domain in full (rest from reference TRBV7-2 and TRBJ2-2): GAGVSQSPSNKVTEKGKDVELRCDPISGHTALYWYRQSLGQGLEFLIYFQGNSAPDKSGLPSDRFSAERTGGSVSTLTIQRTQQEDSAVYLCASSEGGGANTGELFFGEGSRLTVL.

This clone showed up just once. This chain joins TRBV7-3 and TRBJ2-1; 9 bases align to TRBD1. CDR1 is SGHTA, CDR2 FQGTGA, per germline. Losses at the gene ends were 5 bases for V and 8 bases for J; bases not matched to a gene: 4. The CDR3 has 13 amino acids. The CDR3 loop is CASSPDRGDEQFF. CDR3 coding DNA: TGTGCCAGCAGCCCGGACAGGGGCGATGAGCAGTTCTTC.

The rearrangement joins TRBV6-6 to TRBJ1-1, with D unclear. The V end was cut by 6 bases, the J end by 0 bases, with 17 bases between. Germline V CDR1 and CDR2: MNHNY, SVGAGI (reference sequence). The CDR3 contains 16 residues. The CDR3 DNA sequence: TGTGCCAGCAGCCTAGTAGTCCTGGCCATGAACACTGAAGCTTTCTTT. Protein sequence: CASSLVVLAMNTEAFF.

The chain uses TRBV4-3 and TRBJ2-1; D gene unclear. The CDR3 spans 14 residues. The V and J ends lost 0 bases and 9 bases respectively, with 12 bases between them. Germline V lookup: CDR1 LGHNA, CDR2 YSLEER. CDR3 in DNA: TGCGCCAGCAGCCAAGATTATGTGGGATTTGAGCAGTTCTTC. This translates into CASSQDYVGFEQFF.

This clone was seen a single time. The rearrangement joins TRBV7-2 to TRBJ2-3; D may be TRBD1 or TRBD2 (5 bases each). The length of the CDR3 is 17 residues. Germline-derived CDR1 and CDR2 are SGHTA and FQGNSA. Trimming cost V 3 bases and J 0 bases, with 16 bases left between them. CDR3 protein: CASSLSGPGMSTDTQYF. DNA for the CDR3: TGTGCCAGCAGCTTGTCGGGACCCGGTATGAGCACAGATACGCAGTATTTT.